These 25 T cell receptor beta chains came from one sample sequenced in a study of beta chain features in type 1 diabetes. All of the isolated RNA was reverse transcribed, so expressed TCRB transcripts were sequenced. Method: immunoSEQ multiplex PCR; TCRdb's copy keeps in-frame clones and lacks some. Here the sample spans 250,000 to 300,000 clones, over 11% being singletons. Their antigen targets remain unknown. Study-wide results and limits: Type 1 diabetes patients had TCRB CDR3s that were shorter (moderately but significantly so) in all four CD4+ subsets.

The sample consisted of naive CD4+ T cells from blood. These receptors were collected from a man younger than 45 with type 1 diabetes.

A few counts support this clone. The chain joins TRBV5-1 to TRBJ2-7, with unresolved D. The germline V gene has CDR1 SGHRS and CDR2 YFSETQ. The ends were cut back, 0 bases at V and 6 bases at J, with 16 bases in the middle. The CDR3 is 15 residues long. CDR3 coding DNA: TGCGCCAGCAGCTTGGTGCATCCGCAAAGCGCCGAGCAGTACTTC. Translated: CASSLVHPQSAEQYF.

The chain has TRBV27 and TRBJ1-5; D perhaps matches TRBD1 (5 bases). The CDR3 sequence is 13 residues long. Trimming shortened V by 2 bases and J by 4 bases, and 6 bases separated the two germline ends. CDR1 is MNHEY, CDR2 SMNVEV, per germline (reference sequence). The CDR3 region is CASSLQGNQPQHF. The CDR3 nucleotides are TGTGCCAGCAGTTTACAGGGAAATCAGCCCCAGCATTTT.

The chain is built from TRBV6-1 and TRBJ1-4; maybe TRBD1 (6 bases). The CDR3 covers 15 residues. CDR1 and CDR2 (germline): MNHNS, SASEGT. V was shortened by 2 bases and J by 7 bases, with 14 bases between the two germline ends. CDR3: CASSERRGYGEKLFF. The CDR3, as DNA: TGTGCCAGCAGTGAACGTAGGGGGTACGGTGAAAAACTGTTTTTT.

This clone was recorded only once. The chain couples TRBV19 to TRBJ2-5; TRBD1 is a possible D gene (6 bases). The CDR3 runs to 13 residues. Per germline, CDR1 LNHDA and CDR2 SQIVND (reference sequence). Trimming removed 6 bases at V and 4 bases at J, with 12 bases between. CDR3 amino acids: CASRPTGSETQYF. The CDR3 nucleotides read TGTGCCAGTAGACCCACAGGGTCAGAGACCCAGTACTTC.

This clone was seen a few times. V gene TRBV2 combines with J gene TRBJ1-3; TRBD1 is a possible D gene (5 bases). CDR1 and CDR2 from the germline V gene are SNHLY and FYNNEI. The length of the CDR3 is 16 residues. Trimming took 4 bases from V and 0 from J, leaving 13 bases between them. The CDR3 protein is CASSGVGAYSGNTIYF. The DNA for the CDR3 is TGTGCCAGCAGTGGAGTTGGGGCCTACTCTGGAAACACCATATATTTT.

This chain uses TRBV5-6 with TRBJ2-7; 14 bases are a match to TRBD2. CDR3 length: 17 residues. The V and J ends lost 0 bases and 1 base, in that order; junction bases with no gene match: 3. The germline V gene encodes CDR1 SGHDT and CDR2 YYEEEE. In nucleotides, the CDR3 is TGTGCCAGCAGCTTGGCGGGACTAGCGGGAGCGTCCTACGAGCAGTACTTC. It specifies CASSLAGLAGASYEQYF.

CDR3 nucleotides: TGTGCCACCAGCAGAGATCGGGGGTATCAAAACATTCAGTACTTC. It is translated as CATSRDRGYQNIQYF. The chain links TRBV15 to TRBJ2-4; D may be TRBD2 (6 bases). This CDR3 spans 15 amino acids. Per the germline V gene, CDR1 is LNHNV and CDR2 is YYDKDF (reference sequence). V lost 0 bases and J 5 bases, leaving 11 bases between the germline ends.

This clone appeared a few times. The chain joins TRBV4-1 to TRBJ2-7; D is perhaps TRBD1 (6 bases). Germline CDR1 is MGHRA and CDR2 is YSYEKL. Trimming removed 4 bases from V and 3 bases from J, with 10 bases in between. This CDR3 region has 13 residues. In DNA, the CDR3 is TGCGCCAGCAGCCGAGGACAGCTCTACGAGCAGTACTTC. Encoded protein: CASSRGQLYEQYF.

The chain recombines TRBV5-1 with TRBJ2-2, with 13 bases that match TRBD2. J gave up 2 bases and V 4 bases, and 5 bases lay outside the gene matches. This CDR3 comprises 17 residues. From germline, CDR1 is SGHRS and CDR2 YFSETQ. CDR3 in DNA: TGCGCCAGCAGCGGAGGGGGACTAGCGGGAAACACCGGGGAGCTGTTTTTT. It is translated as CASSGGGLAGNTGELFF.

CDR3: CASRARVFLGGEQFF. CDR3 in DNA: TGTGCCAGCAGGGCCAGGGTTTTCCTAGGGGGTGAGCAGTTCTTC. The chain uses TRBV2 and TRBJ2-1; maybe TRBD1 (6 bases). The CDR3 extends over 15 amino acids. Germline CDR1 SNHLY, CDR2 FYNNEI. Trimming stripped 6 bases from V and 9 bases from J, with 21 bases between.

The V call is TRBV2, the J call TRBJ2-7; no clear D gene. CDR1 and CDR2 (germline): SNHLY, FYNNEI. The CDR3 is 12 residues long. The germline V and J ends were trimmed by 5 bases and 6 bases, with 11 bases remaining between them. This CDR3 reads CASSLRLSEQYF. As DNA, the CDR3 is TGTGCCAGCAGTCTTCGCCTCAGCGAGCAGTACTTC.

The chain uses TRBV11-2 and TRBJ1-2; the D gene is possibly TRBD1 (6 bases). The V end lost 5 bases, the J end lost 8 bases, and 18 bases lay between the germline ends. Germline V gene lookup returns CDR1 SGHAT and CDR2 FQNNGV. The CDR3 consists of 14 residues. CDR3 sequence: CASSLQGEWRGYTF. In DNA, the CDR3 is TGTGCCAGCAGCCTACAGGGAGAATGGAGGGGCTACACCTTC.

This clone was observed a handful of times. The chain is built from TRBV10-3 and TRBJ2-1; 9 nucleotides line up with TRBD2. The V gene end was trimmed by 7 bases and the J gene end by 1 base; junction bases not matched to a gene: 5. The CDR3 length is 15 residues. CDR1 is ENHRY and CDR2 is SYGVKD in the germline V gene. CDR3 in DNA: TGTGCCATCACTGAAAGCGGGGGGTCCTACAATGAGCAGTTCTTC. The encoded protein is CAITESGGSYNEQFF.

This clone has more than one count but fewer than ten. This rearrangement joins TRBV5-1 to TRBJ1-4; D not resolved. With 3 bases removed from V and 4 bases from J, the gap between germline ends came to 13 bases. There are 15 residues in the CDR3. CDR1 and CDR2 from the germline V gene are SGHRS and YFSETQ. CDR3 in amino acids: CASSYYGSRNEKLFF. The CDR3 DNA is TGCGCCAGCAGCTACTATGGCTCTCGTAATGAAAAACTGTTTTTT. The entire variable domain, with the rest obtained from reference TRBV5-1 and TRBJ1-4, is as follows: KAGVTQTPRYLIKTRGQQVTLSCSPISGHRSVSWYQQTPGQGLQFLFEYFSETQRNKGNFPGRFSGRQFSNSRSEMNVSTLELGDSALYLCASSYYGSRNEKLFFGSGTQLSVL.

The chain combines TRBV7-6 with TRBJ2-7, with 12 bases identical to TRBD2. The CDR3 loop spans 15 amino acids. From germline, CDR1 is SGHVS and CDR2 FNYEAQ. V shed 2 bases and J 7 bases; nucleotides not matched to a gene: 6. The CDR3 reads CASSLQTSGSKEQYF. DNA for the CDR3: TGTGCCAGCAGCTTACAGACTAGCGGGAGCAAGGAGCAGTACTTC. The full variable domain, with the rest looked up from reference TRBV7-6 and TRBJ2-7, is GAGVSQSPRYKVTKRGQDVALRCDPISGHVSLYWYRQALGQGPEFLTYFNYEAQQDKSGLPNDRFSAERPEGSISTLTIQRTEQRDSAMYRCASSLQTSGSKEQYFGPGTRLTVT.

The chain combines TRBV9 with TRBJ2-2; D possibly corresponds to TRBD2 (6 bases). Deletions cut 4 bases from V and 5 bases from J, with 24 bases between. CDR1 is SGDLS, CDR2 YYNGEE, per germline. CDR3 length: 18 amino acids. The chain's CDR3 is CASSPGGTNLASTGELFF. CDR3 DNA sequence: TGTGCCAGCAGCCCCGGGGGAACAAATCTGGCTTCGACCGGGGAGCTGTTTTTT.

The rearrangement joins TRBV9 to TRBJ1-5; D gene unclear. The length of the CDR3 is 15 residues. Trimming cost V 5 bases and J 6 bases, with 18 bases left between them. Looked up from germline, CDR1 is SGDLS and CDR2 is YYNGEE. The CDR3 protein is CASSQAGISGQPQHF. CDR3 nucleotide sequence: TGTGCCAGCAGTCAGGCGGGCATTTCAGGTCAGCCCCAGCATTTT.

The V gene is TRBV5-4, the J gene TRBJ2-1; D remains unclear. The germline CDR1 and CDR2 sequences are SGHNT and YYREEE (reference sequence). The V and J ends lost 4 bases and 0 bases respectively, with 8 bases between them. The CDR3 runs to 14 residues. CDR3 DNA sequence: TGTGCCAGCAGCACGGGTCCCTCCTACAATGAGCAGTTCTTC. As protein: CASSTGPSYNEQFF.

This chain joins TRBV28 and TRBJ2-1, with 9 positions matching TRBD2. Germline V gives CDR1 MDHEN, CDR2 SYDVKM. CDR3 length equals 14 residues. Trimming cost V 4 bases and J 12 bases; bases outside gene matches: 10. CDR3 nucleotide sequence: TGTGCCAGCAGTTCGACTCCGGGACTAGCTGCGCAGTTCTTC. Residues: CASSSTPGLAAQFF.

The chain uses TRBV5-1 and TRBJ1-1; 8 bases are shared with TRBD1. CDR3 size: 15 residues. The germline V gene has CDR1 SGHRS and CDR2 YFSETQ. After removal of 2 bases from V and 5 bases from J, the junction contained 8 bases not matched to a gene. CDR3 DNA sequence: TGCGCCAGCAGCTTCGCAGGGGGCGCATTTACTGAAGCTTTCTTT. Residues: CASSFAGGAFTEAFF.

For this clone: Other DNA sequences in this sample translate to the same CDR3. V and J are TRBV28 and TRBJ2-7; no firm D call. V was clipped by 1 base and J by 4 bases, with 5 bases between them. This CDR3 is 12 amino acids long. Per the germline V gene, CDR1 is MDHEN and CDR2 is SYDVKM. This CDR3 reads CASSLSGYEQYF. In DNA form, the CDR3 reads TGTGCCAGCAGTTTATCGGGTTACGAGCAGTACTTC.

CDR3: CASRTGIGEKLFF. CDR3 in DNA: TGTGCCAGCAGGACAGGGATAGGTGAAAAACTGTTTTTT. The chain uses TRBV5-4 and TRBJ1-4; 7 bases align to TRBD1. Germline values: CDR1 SGHNT, CDR2 YYREEE (reference sequence). V lost 5 bases, J lost 7 bases, and 5 bases stayed unmatched. CDR3 length: 13 amino acids.

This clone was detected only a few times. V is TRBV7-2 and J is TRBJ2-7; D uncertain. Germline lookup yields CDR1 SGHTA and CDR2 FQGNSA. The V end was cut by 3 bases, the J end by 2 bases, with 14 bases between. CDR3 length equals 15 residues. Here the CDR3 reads CASSFKRLPTYEQYF. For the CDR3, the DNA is TGTGCCAGCAGCTTTAAGCGACTCCCCACCTACGAGCAGTACTTC.

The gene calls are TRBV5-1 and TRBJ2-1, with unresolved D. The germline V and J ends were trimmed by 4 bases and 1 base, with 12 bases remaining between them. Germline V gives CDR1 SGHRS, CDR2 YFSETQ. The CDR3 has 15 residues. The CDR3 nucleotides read TGCGCCAGCAGCCCAGTTCGGGTATCCTACAATGAGCAGTTCTTC. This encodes CASSPVRVSYNEQFF.

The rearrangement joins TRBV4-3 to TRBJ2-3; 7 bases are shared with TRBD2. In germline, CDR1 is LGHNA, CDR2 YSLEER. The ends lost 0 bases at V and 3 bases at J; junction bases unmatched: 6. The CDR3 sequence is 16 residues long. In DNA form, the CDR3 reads TGCGCCAGCAGCCAAGATAGGGGAGGGATTACAGATACGCAGTATTTT. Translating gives CASSQDRGGITDTQYF.